These 5 T cell receptor beta chains came from one sample sequenced in a study of T cell responses to AZD1222 COVID-19 vaccine (dated by TCRdb to about 2021). Read against the paper, the sample's time point label means: about 28 days (+/-7) after the second vaccine dose. The receptor library was made with the immunoSEQ multiplex PCR assay. The table comes from immuneACCESS by way of TCRdb, which keeps in-frame sequences with V and J called. Part of the clones is missing from these tables; in studies checked, under half for an unresolved V gene and the rest for unknown reasons. This sample comprises over 60,000 clones, 80% of them detected only once. The ten largest account for around 15% of the sample. The sample was peripheral blood, taken 28 days after the second AZD1222 dose. These TCRs come from an adult who received the AZD1222 COVID-19 vaccine.

V is TRBV5-3 and J is TRBJ1-1, with D possibly TRBD1 on 6 matching bases. TRBV5-3 is classed as an ORF, of uncertain function. Deletions cut 0 bases from V and 1 base from J, with 13 bases between. The CDR3 extends over 16 amino acids. For the CDR3, the DNA is TGTGCCAGAAGCTTGGCCTGGGGCAGGGGGAACACTGAAGCTTTCTTT. Its translation is CARSLAWGRGNTEAFF.

The chain links TRBV30 to TRBJ1-3; D is unresolved. Per the germline V gene, CDR1 is GTSNPN and CDR2 is SVGIG (reference sequence). V shed 4 bases and J shed 4 bases, with 17 bases lying between them. This CDR3 region has 15 residues. CDR3 loop: CAWKGGGTRGNTIYF. Written as DNA, the CDR3 is TGTGCCTGGAAGGGTGGCGGAACTAGAGGAAACACCATATATTTT.

The chain joins TRBV3-1 (or the pseudogene TRBV3-2) to TRBJ1-6, with 7 bases lining up with TRBD1. After removal of 6 bases from V and 6 bases from J, the junction contained 5 bases not matched to a gene. Germline V gives CDR1 LGHDT, CDR2 YNNKEL (reference sequence). The CDR3 is 14 residues long. The CDR3 loop is CASRQTGTNSPLHF. The CDR3 nucleotides read TGTGCCAGCAGGCAGACAGGGACTAATTCACCCCTCCACTTT.

The chain couples TRBV28 to TRBJ2-3; 8 bases map to TRBD1. CDR1 and CDR2 from the germline V gene are MDHEN and SYDVKM. The length of the CDR3 is 18 residues. With V trimmed by 5 bases and J by 5 bases, 18 bases remained unmatched. The CDR3 sequence is CASSALIGQGKVQDTQYF. The CDR3 region has the DNA TGTGCCAGCAGTGCCTTAATCGGACAGGGAAAGGTACAAGATACGCAGTATTTT.

This sequence joins TRBV5-4 and TRBJ1-4; 8 positions match TRBD1. The V gene's germline CDR1 is SGHNT and CDR2 YYREEE (reference sequence). V trimming: 4 bases; J trimming: 6 bases; junction bases outside the gene matches: 11. CDR3 length: 16 amino acids. CDR3 nucleotides: TGTGCCAGCAGCCCGGTTAGGGCAGGGGGCCATGAAAAACTGTTTTTT. Translation gives CASSPVRAGGHEKLFF.